The clone carrying this TCR beta chain has more than one count but fewer than ten. TCRdb's copy holds only in-frame clones and misses some; the assay was immunoSEQ multiplex PCR. The sample consists of about 40,000 clones, 80% to 95% of them appearing once. This sample was included in a study of T cell changes during pregnancy in multiple sclerosis. The CDR3 consists of 14 residues. CDR1 is SNHLY, CDR2 FYNNEI, per germline. V dropped 5 bases and J dropped 5; count of bases not matched to a gene: 4. The clonotype comes from a female donor with multiple sclerosis, enrolled in a pregnancy study. The source was CD4+ T cells from peripheral blood mononuclear cells, collected in the third trimester of pregnancy. The chain joins TRBV2 to TRBJ2-2; TRBD1 agrees at 8 bases. The CDR3 sequence is CASSRQGRTGELFF. As DNA, the CDR3 is TGTGCCAGCAGTCGACAGGGGAGGACCGGGGAGCTGTTTTTT.